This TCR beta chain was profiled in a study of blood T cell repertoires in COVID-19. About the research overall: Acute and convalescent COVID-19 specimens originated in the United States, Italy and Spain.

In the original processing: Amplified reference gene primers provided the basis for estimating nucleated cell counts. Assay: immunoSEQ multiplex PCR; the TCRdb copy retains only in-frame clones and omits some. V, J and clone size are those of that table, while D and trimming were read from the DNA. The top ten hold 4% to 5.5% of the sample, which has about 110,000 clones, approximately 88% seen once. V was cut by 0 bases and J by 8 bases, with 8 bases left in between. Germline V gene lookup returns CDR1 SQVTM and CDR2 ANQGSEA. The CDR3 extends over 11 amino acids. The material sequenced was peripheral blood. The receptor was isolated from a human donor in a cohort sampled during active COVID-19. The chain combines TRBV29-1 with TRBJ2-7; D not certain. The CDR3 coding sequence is TGCAGCGTTGAAGAGGCCTTAAAGCAGTACTTC. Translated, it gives CSVEEALKQYF.